The next 10 T cell receptor beta chains were all read from a single sample in a study of T-cell memory formation after mild COVID-19 listed by TCRdb under 2021. Library method: 5' RACE. The instrument given in TCRdb is Illumina NovaSeq 6000. TCRdb itself trimmed the public reads at Q25 with fastp, ran MiXCR and retained productive beta chains. Each CDR3 protein appears once, grouped with its most common genes and DNA. The sample profile shows 200,000 to 250,000 distinct CDR3 sequences; roughly 17% of them were found once. The top ten clonotypes cover around 3.7% of the sample. Input material: PBMCs or a T cell subset sorted from them (not recorded which). These receptors were collected from a man in his late teens or twenties who had mild COVID-19 (a few samples of this study predate the infection). The sample titles of this study are shuffled in the database, so cell type and time point are left out; the donor was told from shared clones.

Only a few counts were recorded for this clonotype. This sequence joins TRBV20-1 and TRBJ2-3; 14 bases map to TRBD2. The CDR3 extends over 15 amino acids. Per the germline V gene, CDR1 is DFQATT and CDR2 is SNEGSKA (reference sequence). After removal of 4 bases from V and 4 bases from J, the junction contained 4 bases not matched to a gene. CDR3 region: CSAKRLAGGPDTQYF. The CDR3 bases are TGCAGTGCTAAACGACTAGCGGGGGGGCCAGATACGCAGTATTTT.

The chain combines TRBV20-1 with TRBJ2-5, with D perhaps matching TRBD2 (5 bases). The germline CDR1 and CDR2 sequences are DFQATT and SNEGSKA (reference sequence). CDR3 length equals 16 residues. The ends were cut back, 0 bases at V and 4 bases at J, with 18 bases in the middle. CDR3 sequence reads: CSARDQLGQVIETQYF. The CDR3 coding sequence is TGCAGTGCTAGAGATCAACTAGGGCAGGTAATAGAGACCCAGTACTTC.

The chain carries TRBV7-2 and TRBJ1-2; TRBD1 might be the D (6 bases). The germline CDR1 and CDR2 sequences are SGHTA and FQGNSA. Trimming took off 5 bases at V and 8 bases at J, with 12 bases between the two ends. The CDR3 has 12 amino acids. The CDR3 nucleotides read TGTGCCAGCAGCGTACAGGGCACCGGCTACACCTTC. Protein sequence: CASSVQGTGYTF.

This clonotype has ten or more counts. The CDR3 protein is CASSIRRGGRDEQFF. The CDR3, as DNA: TGTGCCAGTAGTATCAGGCGGGGGGGCAGGGATGAGCAGTTCTTC. The rearrangement uses TRBV19 and TRBJ2-1; 9 bases map to TRBD2. The CDR3 spans 15 residues. CDR1 LNHDA and CDR2 SQIVND come from the germline V gene (reference sequence). With V trimmed by 3 bases and J by 8 bases, 8 bases remained unmatched.

V usage is TRBV7-2 and J usage is TRBJ2-1; 12 nucleotides match TRBD2. The trim removed 7 bases at V and 4 bases at J, leaving 5 bases unmatched. Germline CDR1 and CDR2: SGHTA and FQGNSA. The CDR3 totals 15 residues. This CDR3 is CASTLAGGVYNEQFF. The DNA for the CDR3 is TGTGCCAGCACCCTAGCGGGGGGGGTTTACAATGAGCAGTTCTTC.

This clonotype was recorded many times. This rearrangement joins TRBV12-3 or TRBV12-4 to TRBJ1-1; no clear D. Trimming removed 2 bases from V and 7 bases from J, with 8 bases in between. The CDR3 has 12 amino acids. In DNA form, the CDR3 reads TGTGCCAGCAGTTTATTTCTCGGTGAAGCTTTCTTT. Translating gives CASSLFLGEAFF.

This clonotype was observed a few times. V usage is TRBV7-2 and J usage is TRBJ2-5; 7 bases are shared with TRBD2. Germline V CDR1 and CDR2: SGHTA, FQGNSA. This CDR3 spans 15 amino acids. The J segment lost 5 bases and the V segment lost 8 bases, leaving 14 bases of the junction unmatched. The CDR3 DNA reads TGTGCCAGCTCCTCGAGGCTAGCGGTGGGGGAGACCCAGTACTTC. It yields the protein CASSSRLAVGETQYF.

This clonotype came up a few times. The chain carries TRBV2 and TRBJ1-4; 7 nucleotides line up with TRBD1. V was clipped by 7 bases and J by 6 bases; unmatched bases: 5. The germline V gene encodes CDR1 SNHLY and CDR2 FYNNEI. The CDR3 totals 13 residues. The CDR3 region is CASKAGGDEKLFF. For the CDR3, the DNA is TGTGCCAGCAAGGCAGGGGGGGATGAAAAACTGTTTTTT.

The chain has TRBV7-2 and TRBJ2-7; 8 positions match TRBD2. The CDR3 runs to 13 residues. Losses at the gene ends were 5 bases for V and 7 bases for J; bases not matched to a gene: 7. From germline, CDR1 is SGHTA and CDR2 FQGNSA. CDR3 loop: CASSLGLAREQYF. In DNA form, the CDR3 reads TGTGCCAGCAGCCTCGGACTAGCTCGGGAGCAGTACTTC.

This clonotype was seen more than once but under ten times. The gene calls are TRBV15 and TRBJ1-6, with D possibly being TRBD1 (6 bases). The V and J ends lost 8 bases and 9 bases respectively, with 20 bases between them. Germline CDR1 is LNHNV and CDR2 is YYDKDF (reference sequence). The CDR3 is 15 residues long. The CDR3 DNA reads as TGTGCCACCGCCAGTGAGGGGACAAGGAGTTCACCCCTCCACTTT. Its protein is CATASEGTRSSPLHF.